A single sample gave rise to the 12 T cell receptor beta chains below, sequenced in a study of T cell clonotyping in hematopoietic cell transplantation. The assay was immunoSEQ multiplex PCR, and TCRdb's table has in-frame clones only and misses some. The sample shows approximately 26,000 clones, about 93% of them seen only once. Noted time point: recipient sample about 28 days before transplant, after cytoreduction. The source was peripheral blood mononuclear cells, collected before stem cell transplant. These receptors were obtained from a man in his fifties or sixties with acute myeloid leukemia. Some clones in this sample may be carry-over from other donors' samples.

V usage is TRBV6-1 and J usage is TRBJ1-1, with D perhaps matching TRBD1 (5 bases). V dropped 5 bases and J dropped 1 base, with 8 bases sitting between them. This CDR3 contains 13 residues. CDR1 is MNHNS, CDR2 SASEGT, per germline. The CDR3 region is CASSRQPNTEAFF. CDR3 DNA sequence: TGTGCCAGCAGTCGACAGCCGAACACTGAAGCTTTCTTT.

J is TRBJ1-3 and V is TRBV6-6; D is unclear. Per the germline V gene, CDR1 is MNHNY and CDR2 is SVGAGI (reference sequence). Trimming took off 5 bases at V and 1 base at J, with 12 bases between the two ends. CDR3 size: 15 residues. DNA of the CDR3: TGTGCCAGCAGTCAACCGAGGGCTTCTGGAAACACCATATATTTT. Translation: CASSQPRASGNTIYF.

This chain joins TRBV2 and TRBJ2-2, with 7 bases aligning to TRBD2. This CDR3 region has 14 residues. Germline V gene lookup returns CDR1 SNHLY and CDR2 FYNNEI. J lost 6 bases, V lost 3 bases, and 4 bases had no gene match. DNA of the CDR3: TGTGCCAGCAGTGAGGGGGGGGGTGCCGGGGAGCTGTTTTTT. This sequence encodes CASSEGGGAGELFF.

The V and J genes are TRBV5-4 and TRBJ2-2; weak D call: TRBD1 (6 bases). The CDR3 runs to 16 residues. The germline CDR1 and CDR2 sequences are SGHNT and YYREEE (reference sequence). V was cut by 4 bases and J by 1 base, with 14 bases left in between. CDR3 sequence (DNA): TGTGCCAGCAGCCCAGCACAGGGTCGGAACACCGGGGAGCTGTTTTTT. Its translation: CASSPAQGRNTGELFF.

V and J are TRBV7-2 and TRBJ1-5, with D perhaps matching TRBD1 (6 bases). This CDR3 is built from 13 residues. Trimming shortened V by 4 bases and J by 5 bases, and 9 bases separated the two germline ends. The germline V gene encodes CDR1 SGHTA and CDR2 FQGNSA. CDR3 DNA: TGTGCCAGCAGCTCCCGACAGGATCAGCCCCAGCATTTT. Its translation: CASSSRQDQPQHF.

The gene calls are TRBV5-4 and TRBJ2-7; no clear D. Per the germline V gene, CDR1 is SGHNT and CDR2 is YYREEE (reference sequence). The CDR3 covers 13 residues. V lost 2 bases to trimming and J lost 2 bases, with 8 bases between them. As DNA, the CDR3 is TGTGCCAGCAGCTTCGACACCCCCTACGAGCAGTACTTC. It yields the protein CASSFDTPYEQYF.

The gene calls are TRBV10-3 and TRBJ1-2, with D perhaps TRBD1 (6 bases). Germline CDR1 ENHRY, CDR2 SYGVKD. This CDR3 comprises 16 residues. V was cut by 2 bases and J by 6 bases, with 19 bases left in between. The CDR3 coding sequence is TGTGCCATCAGTGAGGCTGGACAGCCCGCGGCGAATGGCTACACCTTC. It specifies CAISEAGQPAANGYTF.

This sequence joins TRBV14 and TRBJ2-7, with D perhaps TRBD1 (6 bases). The CDR3 has 13 amino acids. Germline V gene sequence: CDR1 SGHDN, CDR2 FVKESK. V was cut by 2 bases and J by 4 bases, with 9 bases left in between. For the CDR3, the DNA is TGTGCCAGCAGCCAATGGACAGCGTACGAGCAGTACTTC. This translates into CASSQWTAYEQYF.

The chain couples TRBV6-6 to TRBJ1-6; possible D gene TRBD1, 6 bases. The CDR3 runs to 14 residues. V lost 2 bases and J lost 14, with 16 bases in between. The V gene's germline CDR1 is MNHNY and CDR2 SVGAGI (reference sequence). The CDR3 coding sequence is TGTGCCAGCAGTTACGGGCAGGGGAACGGAGCCCTCCACTTT. Protein sequence: CASSYGQGNGALHF.

This chain connects TRBV7-9 to TRBJ2-3; TRBD2 might be the D (5 bases). The germline CDR1 and CDR2 sequences are SEHNR and FQNEAQ (reference sequence). V lost 6 bases and J lost 3, with 19 bases in between. This CDR3 region has 16 residues. CDR3 amino acids: CASRGTGVVGTDTQYF. DNA for the CDR3: TGTGCCAGCAGGGGCACCGGGGTAGTAGGGACAGATACGCAGTATTTT.

The chain couples TRBV9 to TRBJ1-1, with D possibly matching TRBD1 (6 bases). The CDR3 has 15 residues. Trimming stripped 0 bases from V and 2 bases from J, with 11 bases between. CDR1 is SGDLS and CDR2 is YYNGEE in the germline V gene. The CDR3 here is CASSVGAGDNTEAFF. The CDR3 region has the DNA TGTGCCAGCAGCGTAGGGGCAGGGGATAACACTGAAGCTTTCTTT.

In this sample, this clone turned up once. The chain recombines TRBV13 with TRBJ2-5; the D is unclear. This CDR3 contains 12 residues. V was cut by 8 bases and J by 1 base, with 8 bases left in between. Germline V gene data show CDR1 as PRHDT and CDR2 as FYEKMQ (reference sequence). CDR3 in DNA: TGTGCCAGCTCCCCTATCCAAGAGACCCAGTACTTC. This gives the protein CASSPIQETQYF.